Given below is one TCR beta chain in context. This sample stems from a study of blood T cell repertoires in COVID-19. Turning to the study itself: Material from acute and convalescent COVID-19 was sourced from the United States, Italy and Spain.

As originally analysed: Estimates of nucleated cell counts were drawn from the amplification of reference gene primers. The assay was immunoSEQ multiplex PCR, and TCRdb's table has in-frame clones only and misses some. V and J calls and clone size are copied from that table; D and trimming were computed from the DNA. The sample has 120,000 or so clones; approximately 84% are singletons. Sequencing was carried out using peripheral blood. This clonotype was obtained from a woman aged 30 to 39 who had recovered from COVID-19.

The CDR3 nucleotides are TGTGCCATCAGCCTGACAGGGCGCGGCAATCAGCCCCAGCATTTT. It encodes CAISLTGRGNQPQHF. The rearrangement joins TRBV10-3 to TRBJ1-5; 7 bases match TRBD1. The germline V gene encodes CDR1 ENHRY and CDR2 SYGVKD. The junction had 7 bases not matched to a gene; V was cut back by 6 bases and J by 2 bases. The CDR3 loop spans 15 amino acids.